The rows below give T cell receptor beta chains drawn from one sample of a study of beta chain features in type 1 diabetes. Clones were read by immunoSEQ multiplex PCR, and TCRdb kept only the in-frame ones, dropping some. The sample gives fewer than 250,000 clones, roughly 13% of which show up once; approximately 0.024% is in the top ten. Sequences were obtained from naive CD4+ T cells from blood. These receptors all stem from a woman between 35 and 50 years old in good health. The CDR3 runs from the conserved cysteine through the conserved F or W. The order of the fields is CDR3 protein, CDR3 DNA, clone size, V gene, J gene, D gene. The D gene is left open where the match is weak. Expanded clones are given a class, and other clones once, few, many or no size at all.

CDR3aa: CASRDYQETQYF
CDR3nt: TGTGCCAGCAGGGACTATCAAGAGACCCAGTACTTC
abundance: .
v_gene: TRBV6-1
j_gene: TRBJ2-5
d_gene: .

CDR3aa: CASSPTSGATGELFF
CDR3nt: TGTGCCAGCAGTCCGACTAGCGGGGCCACCGGGGAGCTGTTTTTT
abundance: .
v_gene: TRBV28
j_gene: TRBJ2-2
d_gene: TRBD2

CDR3aa: CASSSLYRGREETQYF
CDR3nt: TGTGCCAGCAGCTCCCTATACAGGGGGCGCGAGGAGACCCAGTACTTC
abundance: .
v_gene: TRBV7-2
j_gene: TRBJ2-5
d_gene: TRBD1

CDR3aa: CASSYLSNQPQHF
CDR3nt: TGTGCCAGCAGTTACCTCAGCAATCAGCCCCAGCATTTT
abundance: .
v_gene: TRBV6-5
j_gene: TRBJ1-5
d_gene: .

CDR3aa: CASSETGGTDTQYF
CDR3nt: TGTGCCAGCAGCGAAACAGGAGGCACAGATACGCAGTATTTT
abundance: few
v_gene: TRBV9
j_gene: TRBJ2-3
d_gene: .

CDR3aa: CASRDRAGARRDQYF
CDR3nt: TGTGCCAGCAGGGACCGAGCGGGGGCCCGGAGGGACCAGTACTTC
abundance: few
v_gene: TRBV2
j_gene: TRBJ2-5
d_gene: TRBD2

CDR3aa: CAGARDSHQGTQYF
CDR3nt: TGTGCCGGGGCCCGGGACAGCCACCAGGGAACCCAGTACTTC
abundance: few
v_gene: TRBV2
j_gene: TRBJ2-5
d_gene: TRBD1

CDR3aa: CASSLGLAGAKETQYF
CDR3nt: TGTGCCAGCAGCTTGGGACTAGCGGGGGCGAAAGAGACCCAGTACTTC
abundance: few
v_gene: TRBV5-4
j_gene: TRBJ2-5
d_gene: TRBD2

CDR3aa: CASSQGQGADEQYF
CDR3nt: TGCGCCAGCAGCCAAGGACAGGGGGCGGACGAGCAGTACTTC
abundance: .
v_gene: TRBV4-3
j_gene: TRBJ2-7
d_gene: TRBD1

CDR3aa: CASSESTGRETQYF
CDR3nt: TGTGCCAGCAGCGAATCGACAGGGCGGGAGACCCAGTACTTC
abundance: few
v_gene: TRBV9
j_gene: TRBJ2-5
d_gene: TRBD1

CDR3aa: CASSLGTADSPLHF
CDR3nt: TGTGCCAGCAGCTTAGGAACAGCGGATTCACCCCTCCACTTT
abundance: many
v_gene: TRBV7-2
j_gene: TRBJ1-6
d_gene: .

CDR3aa: CSVFTGSYEQYF
CDR3nt: TGCAGCGTATTTACAGGGTCCTACGAGCAGTACTTC
abundance: .
v_gene: TRBV29-1
j_gene: TRBJ2-7
d_gene: .

CDR3aa: CASSPWVTGTYEQYF
CDR3nt: TGTGCCAGCAGCCCTTGGGTTACGGGGACCTACGAGCAGTACTTC
abundance: few
v_gene: TRBV25-1
j_gene: TRBJ2-7
d_gene: .

CDR3aa: CASSRDRPEETQYF
CDR3nt: TGTGCCAGCAGCCGGGACAGACCCGAAGAGACCCAGTACTTC
abundance: .
v_gene: TRBV14
j_gene: TRBJ2-5
d_gene: TRBD1

CDR3aa: CSVGPPGGGTETQYF
CDR3nt: TGCAGCGTTGGACCCCCGGGGGGCGGGACAGAGACCCAGTACTTC
abundance: .
v_gene: TRBV29-1
j_gene: TRBJ2-5
d_gene: .

CDR3aa: CASSRAQGIEEFRAFF
CDR3nt: TGCGCCAGCAGCCGAGCCCAGGGAATAGAGGAGTTTAGGGCTTTCTTT
abundance: few
v_gene: TRBV5-1
j_gene: TRBJ1-1
d_gene: .

CDR3aa: CASNRGGSYEQYF
CDR3nt: TGTGCCAGTAACAGGGGGGGCTCCTACGAGCAGTACTTC
abundance: few
v_gene: TRBV19
j_gene: TRBJ2-7
d_gene: .

CDR3aa: CASSPLRVLASGAQNTGELFF
CDR3nt: TGTGCCAGCTCACCACTCCGAGTCCTGGCCTCAGGGGCTCAGAACACCGGGGAGCTGTTTTTT
abundance: .
v_gene: TRBV18
j_gene: TRBJ2-2
d_gene: .

CDR3aa: CASSDGDRDQPQHF
CDR3nt: TGTGCCAGCAGTGATGGGGACAGAGATCAGCCCCAGCATTTT
abundance: .
v_gene: TRBV2
j_gene: TRBJ1-5
d_gene: TRBD1

CDR3aa: CASSQDPSQRSTDTQYF
CDR3nt: TGTGCCAGCAGCCAAGATCCCAGCCAGCGGAGCACAGATACGCAGTATTTT
abundance: .
v_gene: TRBV4-2
j_gene: TRBJ2-3
d_gene: .

CDR3aa: CASRGGTGREKLFF
CDR3nt: TGCGCCAGCAGAGGGGGGACAGGGCGTGAAAAACTGTTTTTT
abundance: few
v_gene: TRBV10-2
j_gene: TRBJ1-4
d_gene: TRBD1

CDR3aa: CATSWRGQGYTF
CDR3nt: TGTGCCACCAGTTGGAGGGGGCAGGGCTACACCTTC
abundance: .
v_gene: TRBV15
j_gene: TRBJ1-2
d_gene: TRBD1

CDR3aa: CASSPLSGGQETQYF
CDR3nt: TGTGCCAGCTCACCACTAAGCGGGGGCCAAGAGACCCAGTACTTC
abundance: once
v_gene: TRBV18
j_gene: TRBJ2-5
d_gene: TRBD2

CDR3aa: CASRGGQPQETQYF
CDR3nt: TGTGCCAGCAGGGGTGGACAGCCCCAAGAGACCCAGTACTTC
abundance: few
v_gene: TRBV2
j_gene: TRBJ2-5
d_gene: .

CDR3aa: CASSLGSGNSNQPQHF
CDR3nt: TGCGCCAGCAGCTTGGGGTCAGGGAATAGCAATCAGCCCCAGCATTTT
abundance: few
v_gene: TRBV5-1
j_gene: TRBJ1-5
d_gene: .

CDR3aa: CASSIGTGNQPQHF
CDR3nt: TGTGCCAGTAGTATAGGGACAGGGAATCAGCCCCAGCATTTT
abundance: .
v_gene: TRBV19
j_gene: TRBJ1-5
d_gene: TRBD1

CDR3aa: CASSRATGWGEKLFF
CDR3nt: TGTGCCAGCAGCCGCGCTACAGGGTGGGGGGAAAAACTGTTTTTT
abundance: few
v_gene: TRBV14
j_gene: TRBJ1-4
d_gene: .

CDR3aa: CASSTGTALPGDEQYF
CDR3nt: TGTGCCAGCAGTACTGGGACAGCCTTGCCTGGGGACGAGCAGTACTTC
abundance: few
v_gene: TRBV6-6
j_gene: TRBJ2-7
d_gene: TRBD1

CDR3aa: CASSARTGRAYNEQFF
CDR3nt: TGTGCCAGCAGCGCCCGGACAGGGAGGGCCTACAATGAGCAGTTCTTC
abundance: .
v_gene: TRBV7-2
j_gene: TRBJ2-1
d_gene: .

CDR3aa: CASSEGVNQETQYF
CDR3nt: TGTGCCAGCAGTGAGGGAGTGAATCAAGAGACCCAGTACTTC
abundance: .
v_gene: TRBV2
j_gene: TRBJ2-5
d_gene: .

CDR3aa: CASSRQSSTDTQYF
CDR3nt: TGTGCCAGTAGTAGACAGTCTAGCACAGATACGCAGTATTTT
abundance: few
v_gene: TRBV19
j_gene: TRBJ2-3
d_gene: .

CDR3aa: CASGGQVRGEQFF
CDR3nt: TGTGCCAGTGGGGGACAGGTTAGGGGTGAGCAGTTCTTC
abundance: few
v_gene: TRBV19
j_gene: TRBJ2-1
d_gene: TRBD1

CDR3aa: CASSYTSGGDTQYF
CDR3nt: TGTGCCAGCAGTTACACTAGCGGGGGAGATACGCAGTATTTT
abundance: few
v_gene: TRBV6-6
j_gene: TRBJ2-3
d_gene: TRBD2

CDR3aa: CASSLVVIPGGYTF
CDR3nt: TGTGCCAGCAGCTTAGTCGTCATCCCGGGGGGCTACACCTTC
abundance: .
v_gene: TRBV7-2
j_gene: TRBJ1-2
d_gene: .

CDR3aa: CASSLGTTSTDTQYF
CDR3nt: TGTGCCAGCAGCTTAGGGACTACCAGCACAGATACGCAGTATTTT
abundance: .
v_gene: TRBV7-2
j_gene: TRBJ2-3
d_gene: .

CDR3aa: CASSPATAGDTQYF
CDR3nt: TGTGCCAGCAGCCCCGCCACGGCGGGGGATACGCAGTATTTT
abundance: .
v_gene: TRBV7-2
j_gene: TRBJ2-3
d_gene: .

CDR3aa: CASSSSAGDGAGNTIYF
CDR3nt: TGCGCCAGCAGCTCGTCCGCAGGGGATGGCGCTGGAAACACCATATATTTT
abundance: .
v_gene: TRBV5-1
j_gene: TRBJ1-3
d_gene: .

CDR3aa: CASSRMGLRGETQYF
CDR3nt: TGTGCCAGCAGTAGAATGGGCCTGCGGGGAGAGACCCAGTACTTC
abundance: few
v_gene: TRBV27
j_gene: TRBJ2-5
d_gene: .

CDR3aa: CASSTRQGNWDEQYF
CDR3nt: TGTGCCAGTAGTACCCGACAGGGGAACTGGGACGAGCAGTACTTC
abundance: .
v_gene: TRBV19
j_gene: TRBJ2-7
d_gene: TRBD1

CDR3aa: CASSLARGRNEQFF
CDR3nt: TGCGCCAGCAGCTTGGCCAGGGGGAGGAATGAGCAGTTCTTC
abundance: .
v_gene: TRBV5-1
j_gene: TRBJ2-1
d_gene: .

CDR3aa: CASSPGVWRGANTDTQYF
CDR3nt: TGTGCCAGCAGTCCGGGCGTGTGGCGGGGGGCCAACACAGATACGCAGTATTTT
abundance: .
v_gene: TRBV6-4
j_gene: TRBJ2-3
d_gene: TRBD2

CDR3aa: CASRRIGTGDEQYF
CDR3nt: TGTGCCAGCAGACGCATCGGGACAGGGGACGAGCAGTACTTC
abundance: few
v_gene: TRBV6-5
j_gene: TRBJ2-7
d_gene: TRBD1

CDR3aa: CASSIPGQGGGTEAFF
CDR3nt: TGTGCCAGTAGTATCCCCGGACAGGGAGGGGGCACTGAAGCTTTCTTT
abundance: .
v_gene: TRBV19
j_gene: TRBJ1-1
d_gene: TRBD1

CDR3aa: CASSKDSGTYGYTF
CDR3nt: TGTGCCAGCAGTAAGGACAGTGGGACCTATGGCTACACCTTC
abundance: .
v_gene: TRBV2
j_gene: TRBJ1-2
d_gene: .

CDR3aa: CASQGWPYNEQFF
CDR3nt: TGTGCCAGTCAGGGTTGGCCCTACAATGAGCAGTTCTTC
abundance: .
v_gene: TRBV19
j_gene: TRBJ2-1
d_gene: .

CDR3aa: CASSSGTSNYGYTF
CDR3nt: TGTGCCAGCAGCTCCGGGACATCTAACTATGGCTACACCTTC
abundance: .
v_gene: TRBV6-5
j_gene: TRBJ1-2
d_gene: .

CDR3aa: CASSVDPQGARGEQFF
CDR3nt: TGTGCCAGCAGCGTAGACCCACAGGGGGCGCGGGGTGAGCAGTTCTTC
abundance: .
v_gene: TRBV9
j_gene: TRBJ2-1
d_gene: TRBD1

CDR3aa: CASSLEQGGIYNEQFF
CDR3nt: TGTGCCAGCAGCTTGGAGCAGGGGGGCATCTACAATGAGCAGTTCTTC
abundance: once
v_gene: TRBV5-6
j_gene: TRBJ2-1
d_gene: .

CDR3aa: CASSMITGYNEQFF
CDR3nt: TGTGCCAGCAGCATGATTACAGGGTACAATGAGCAGTTCTTC
abundance: few
v_gene: TRBV5-6
j_gene: TRBJ2-1
d_gene: .

CDR3aa: CSGSRGSGNTIYF
CDR3nt: TGCAGCGGGTCCAGAGGCTCTGGAAACACCATATATTTT
abundance: few
v_gene: TRBV29-1
j_gene: TRBJ1-3
d_gene: .

CDR3aa: CASSLFRQDYGYTF
CDR3nt: TGTGCCAGCAGCTTATTTCGACAGGACTATGGCTACACCTTC
abundance: .
v_gene: TRBV7-9
j_gene: TRBJ1-2
d_gene: .

CDR3aa: CASRGGAGNSPLHF
CDR3nt: TGTGCCAGCCGGGGAGGGGCGGGGAATTCACCCCTCCACTTT
abundance: .
v_gene: TRBV27
j_gene: TRBJ1-6
d_gene: .